The T cell receptor (beta chain) under discussion was sequenced for a study of Ad26.COV2.S vaccination and SARS-CoV-2 variants. Remarks on this clone: The antigen remains unidentified.

Treatment defined: about 20 received Ad26.COV2.S at low or high dose, single or two shots; roughly five received placebo; per-sample allocation not given. Sampling occurred on day 63 after the first vaccine or placebo injection. A Boston adult aged 18-55 years was the donor. Germline V gene sequence: CDR1 SGHNT, CDR2 YYREEE (reference sequence). The V and J ends lost 0 bases and 8 bases respectively, with 11 bases between them. This CDR3 region has 13 residues. The repertoire was sequenced with immunoSEQ multiplex PCR; TCRdb's copy has only in-frame clones and lacks some. The repertoire holds 400,000 to 500,000 clones, approximately 89% seen once, with 2.5% to 3% in the top ten. Findings of the study overall: Ad26.COV2.S recipients had broader spike-specific TCRs (P = 0.0014).

The receptor was derived from a person between 18 and 60 years old who received the Ad26.COV2.S COVID-19 vaccine or a placebo. V and J are TRBV5-4 and TRBJ1-1; D not resolved. Sequences were derived from peripheral blood, sampled in a trial of Ad26.COV2.S vaccine versus placebo. The CDR3 reads CASSLAGLGEAFF. CDR3 in DNA: TGTGCCAGCAGCTTGGCTGGTTTGGGAGAAGCTTTCTTT.